Below, one TCR beta chain is given with its context. The second PCR ran 7 to 11 cycles with a sample-barcoded 5' primer and J-beta primers. A single record per CDR3 protein comes from TCRdb applying MiXCR to the 5' RACE reads. The sample lists more than 700,000 distinct CDR3 sequences, 46% seen once, with roughly 20% in the top ten. The data derive from a study of blood T cells in healthy people across ages. Trimming cost V 2 bases and J 0 bases, with 11 bases left between them. The CDR3 covers 14 residues. Germline V gives CDR1 GTSNPN, CDR2 SVGIG (reference sequence). V gene TRBV30 combines with J gene TRBJ2-7; TRBD1 or TRBD2 may be the D gene (5 bases each). The clonotype originates from a man at least 80 years old in good health. The sequenced sample was blood. The CDR3 DNA reads as TGTGCCTGGAGTTTAACCGGGACCTCCTACGAGCAGTACTTC. Translation gives CAWSLTGTSYEQYF. Supplemented by reference TRBV30 and TRBJ2-7, the full variable domain reads SQTIHQWPATLVQPVGSPLSLECTVEGTSNPNLYWYRQAAGRGLQLLFYSVGIGQISSEVPQNLSASRPQDRQFILSSKKLLLSDSGFYLCAWSLTGTSYEQYFGPGTRLTVT.